This T cell receptor (beta chain) was identified in a study of blood T cell repertoires in COVID-19. For the study at large: Specimens from acute and convalescent COVID-19 originated in the United States, Italy and Spain. Sample material is recorded as cDNA or gDNA derived from T cells, B-cell-depleted T cells, or PBMCs.

Germline trimming cut 5 bases from V and 1 base from J; bases unmatched to any gene: 3. CDR1 and CDR2 (germline): SNHLY, FYNNEI. This CDR3 is 14 amino acids long. Original analysis: It was from reference gene primer amplification that nucleated cell counts were estimated. Only in-frame clones appear in the TCRdb table, and some are missing; sequencing was by immunoSEQ multiplex PCR. V and J calls plus clone size are reproduced from that table; the DNA served to infer D and trimming. The sample holds 200,000 to 300,000 clones, about 90% seen once. The chain links TRBV2 to TRBJ1-1; 8 positions match TRBD1. The TCR originated in a woman in her thirties or forties who had recovered from COVID-19. Sample: peripheral blood. CDR3 protein: CASSRTGRNTEAFF. The DNA of the CDR3 is TGTGCCAGCAGTAGGACAGGGCGGAACACTGAAGCTTTCTTT.